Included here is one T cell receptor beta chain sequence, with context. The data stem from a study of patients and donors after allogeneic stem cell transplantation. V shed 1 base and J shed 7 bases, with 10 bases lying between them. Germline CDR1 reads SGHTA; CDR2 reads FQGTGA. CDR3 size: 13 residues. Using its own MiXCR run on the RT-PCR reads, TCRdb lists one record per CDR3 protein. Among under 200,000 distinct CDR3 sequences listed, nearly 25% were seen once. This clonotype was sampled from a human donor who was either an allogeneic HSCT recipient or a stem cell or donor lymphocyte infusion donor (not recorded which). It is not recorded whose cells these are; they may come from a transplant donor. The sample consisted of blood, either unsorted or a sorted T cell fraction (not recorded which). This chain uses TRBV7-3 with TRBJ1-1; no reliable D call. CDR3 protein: CASSLSPQSEAFF. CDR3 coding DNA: TGTGCCAGCAGCTTAAGTCCCCAAAGTGAAGCTTTCTTT.